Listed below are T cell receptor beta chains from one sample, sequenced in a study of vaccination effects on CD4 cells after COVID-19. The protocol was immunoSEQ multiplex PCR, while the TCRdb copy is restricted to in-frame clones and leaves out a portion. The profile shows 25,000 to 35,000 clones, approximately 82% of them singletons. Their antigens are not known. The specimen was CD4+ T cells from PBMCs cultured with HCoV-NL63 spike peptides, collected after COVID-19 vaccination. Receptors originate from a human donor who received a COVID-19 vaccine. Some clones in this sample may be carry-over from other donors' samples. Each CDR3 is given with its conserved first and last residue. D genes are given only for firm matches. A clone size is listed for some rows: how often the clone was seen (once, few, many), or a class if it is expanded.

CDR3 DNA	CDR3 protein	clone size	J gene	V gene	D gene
TGTGCCAGCTCACTACAGGGAGTCTACAATGAGCAGTTCTTC	CASSLQGVYNEQFF	-	TRBJ2-1	TRBV18	-
TGTGCCAGCCCCATTTCCCCAACCCGGGTTTTTAAAGAGACCCAGTACTTC	CASPISPTRVFKETQYF	-	TRBJ2-5	TRBV5-8	-
TGTGCCAGCACCTTCGACCGGGCTGGGGCCAACGTCCTGACTTTC	CASTFDRAGANVLTF	-	TRBJ2-6	TRBV6-5	-
TGTGCCAGCAGTGAGGTACGTTATTCTCCGGCGACGGCTAACTATGGCTACACCTTC	CASSEVRYSPATANYGYTF	once	TRBJ1-2	TRBV6-1	-
TGTGCCTGGACGGCGGGTGGGGACTATGGCTACACCTTC	CAWTAGGDYGYTF	-	TRBJ1-2	TRBV30	-
TGTGCCAGTAGTAAGGGACAGGGGGCCACCGGGGAGCTGTTTTTT	CASSKGQGATGELFF	-	TRBJ2-2	TRBV19	TRBD1
TGCGCCAGCAGCAAACCGTTGGCCAAAAACACTGAAGCTTTCTTT	CASSKPLAKNTEAFF	-	TRBJ1-1	TRBV5-1	-
TGTGCCAGCAGCTTGAGTGCTCAGCCACACAACTATGGCTACACCTTC	CASSLSAQPHNYGYTF	-	TRBJ1-2	TRBV5-5	-
TGCGCCAGCAGCTCTACCAAACAATGGACTAGCGGGGGTCAGGGGGAGACCCAGTACTTC	CASSSTKQWTSGGQGETQYF	-	TRBJ2-5	TRBV5-1	TRBD2
TGTGCCAGCAGTTCTCTTCAGGGGGGGGCTTACTATGGCTACACCTTC	CASSSLQGGAYYGYTF	-	TRBJ1-2	TRBV6-5	TRBD1
TGTGCCAGTTCTTGGGGGGGTGAAAAACTGTTTTTT	CASSWGGEKLFF	few	TRBJ1-4	TRBV19	-
TGTGCCAGCAGTGACCTCACCGGGGAGCTGTTTTTT	CASSDLTGELFF	-	TRBJ2-2	TRBV6-4	-
TGCGCCACCCAAGATGGGGTGATAATCCGCAATCAGCCCCAGCATTTT	CATQDGVIIRNQPQHF	-	TRBJ1-5	TRBV5-1	-
TGTGCCAGCAGTTCAGGGGACTATGGCTACACCTTC	CASSSGDYGYTF	-	TRBJ1-2	TRBV28	-
TGTGCCAGCAGCTTCCCAACACATAGCAACAATGAGCAGTTCTTC	CASSFPTHSNNEQFF	few	TRBJ2-1	TRBV7-2	-
TGTGCCAGTAGTATAGTGCAATATAATTCACCCCTCCACTTT	CASSIVQYNSPLHF	once	TRBJ1-6	TRBV19	-
TGCGCCAGCAGCTTGGTAGCTAATGAAAAACTGTTTTTT	CASSLVANEKLFF	-	TRBJ1-4	TRBV5-1	-
TGTGCTAGTGGTTTGGTACAGGGGGCGAATCTTGAAAAACTGTTTTTT	CASGLVQGANLEKLFF	-	TRBJ1-4	TRBV12-5	TRBD1
TGCGCCAGCAGCTTGGATAGGAACACTGAAGCTTTCTTT	CASSLDRNTEAFF	-	TRBJ1-1	TRBV5-1	-
TGTGCCAGCAGCCCGGACAGGGGATCCTACAATGAGCAGTTCTTC	CASSPDRGSYNEQFF	once	TRBJ2-1	TRBV11-2	TRBD1
TGTGCCTGGACGGCAGGGTACGACACCGGGGAGCTGTTTTTT	CAWTAGYDTGELFF	-	TRBJ2-2	TRBV30	-
TGTGCCACCGCTGGGGGGGCGAATGAGCAGTTCTTC	CATAGGANEQFF	-	TRBJ2-1	TRBV2	-
TGTGCCAGCAGTTACGGGTTGACAGGCATCACTGAAGCTTTCTTT	CASSYGLTGITEAFF	once	TRBJ1-1	TRBV6-5	-
TGTGCCAGCTCCCGGGTTTCTAATGAAAAACTGTTTTTT	CASSRVSNEKLFF	-	TRBJ1-4	TRBV28	-
TGCGCCAGCAGCTTGGAACAATTCAGGACGGATGGCTACACCTTC	CASSLEQFRTDGYTF	-	TRBJ1-2	TRBV5-1	-
TGTGCCAGCAGCCCTGGACTAGCGGACTACAATGAGCAGTTCTTC	CASSPGLADYNEQFF	-	TRBJ2-1	TRBV9	TRBD2
TGTGCCAGCAGCACAGGCCTCCAAGAGACCCAGTACTTC	CASSTGLQETQYF	-	TRBJ2-5	TRBV7-6	-
TGTGCCAGTAGTAAGGCAAAGGACAAGGGTAATCAGCCCCAGCATTTT	CASSKAKDKGNQPQHF	once	TRBJ1-5	TRBV19	-
TGTGCCAGCAGTGCTCCCTCGGGACTACACTCTGGAAACACCATATATTTT	CASSAPSGLHSGNTIYF	-	TRBJ1-3	TRBV2	-
TGCGCCAGCAGAGTTCTAGCGGGGGGTCCAACCAGAGAGACCCAGTACTTC	CASRVLAGGPTRETQYF	-	TRBJ2-5	TRBV5-1	TRBD2
TGTGCCAGCATTCAAGCGGGGGGACAAGAGACCCAGTACTTC	CASIQAGGQETQYF	-	TRBJ2-5	TRBV2	TRBD2
TGCGCCAGCAGCTTGTCCGGATACTCTGGGGCCAACGTCCTGACTTTC	CASSLSGYSGANVLTF	-	TRBJ2-6	TRBV5-1	-
TGTGCCAGCATCGACGACAGGACGAACACCGGGGAGCTGTTTTTT	CASIDDRTNTGELFF	-	TRBJ2-2	TRBV5-4	-
TGTGCCAGCAGTTTATCCCGGACAGGGAGGGACGGGGAGCTGTTTTTT	CASSLSRTGRDGELFF	-	TRBJ2-2	TRBV28	-
TGTGCCAGCAGCCCAGGACTGAGCACAGATACGCAGTATTTT	CASSPGLSTDTQYF	-	TRBJ2-3	TRBV7-2	-
TGTGCCAGTAGTATTGTATGGGGAGGGCCTAAGAATTCACCCCTCCACTTT	CASSIVWGGPKNSPLHF	few	TRBJ1-6	TRBV19	-
TGTGCCTGGACGACGTTGAACACCGGGGAGCTGTTTTTT	CAWTTLNTGELFF	-	TRBJ2-2	TRBV30	-
TGTGCCAGCAGGAACCGGGACAGGGCTAACTATGGCTACACCTTC	CASRNRDRANYGYTF	-	TRBJ1-2	TRBV7-2	TRBD1
TGTGCCAGCAGTTACTCGACGCAGGGGGCTGGTTCACCCCTCCACTTT	CASSYSTQGAGSPLHF	-	TRBJ1-6	TRBV6-5	TRBD1
TGTGCCAGCAGCTTCGCCGAGGGGGGCACAGATACGCAGTATTTT	CASSFAEGGTDTQYF	-	TRBJ2-3	TRBV7-6	-
TGTGCCAGTAGCTGGGACAGCCAAGAGACCCAGTACTTC	CASSWDSQETQYF	few	TRBJ2-5	TRBV19	TRBD1
TGTGCCAGCATGGTGAGCACCGGGGAGCTGTTTTTT	CASMVSTGELFF	-	TRBJ2-2	TRBV6-1	-
TGTGCCAGCAGCCCAGCGAGGGTAGCGGGGTCGGATACGCAGTATTTT	CASSPARVAGSDTQYF	-	TRBJ2-3	TRBV7-8	TRBD2
TGTGCCAGCAGACGGACAGGGGGCGCAGATACGCAGTATTTT	CASRRTGGADTQYF	-	TRBJ2-3	TRBV6-5	TRBD1
TGTGCCAGCAGTTCCGGATCAGGTGGCTACACCTTC	CASSSGSGGYTF	-	TRBJ1-2	TRBV6-4	-
TGTGCCATCAGTGGACAGAGCAATCAGCCCCAGCATTTT	CAISGQSNQPQHF	-	TRBJ1-5	TRBV10-3	-
TGTGCCACCAGCCCAGGGGCTCAGCCCCAGCATTTT	CATSPGAQPQHF	few	TRBJ1-5	TRBV24-1	-
TGTGCCAGCAGGCAGGGACTGGGCACTGAAGCTTTCTTT	CASRQGLGTEAFF	few	TRBJ1-1	TRBV12-3/TRBV12-4	-